The rows below give T cell receptor beta chains drawn from one sample of a study of T cell responses to AZD1222 COVID-19 vaccine. Clones were read by immunoSEQ multiplex PCR, and TCRdb kept only the in-frame ones, dropping some. The repertoire holds some 93,000 clones, with roughly 90% as singletons. This specimen consisted of peripheral blood, obtained 28 days after the second AZD1222 dose. The receptors here all came from an adult who received the AZD1222 COVID-19 vaccine. CDR3s include the opening cysteine and the closing phenylalanine or tryptophan. The D gene is left open where the match is weak. Clone size is given for some rows only: seen once, a few or many times, or a class if the clone is expanded.

NA,TRBJ1-1,TRBV11-3,NA,CASSLLSAEAFF,TGTGCCAGCAGCTTACTGTCAGCTGAAGCTTTCTTT
TRBD1,TRBJ1-3,TRBV18,NA,CASSRGTAAGNTIYF,TGTGCCAGCTCACGGGGGACAGCGGCTGGAAACACCATATATTTT
TRBD1,TRBJ2-2,TRBV5-6,NA,CASSSLGTGKSGELFF,TGTGCCAGCAGCTCCCTCGGGACAGGGAAATCCGGGGAGCTGTTTTTT
NA,TRBJ1-5,TRBV19,once,CASSIPNQPQHF,TGTGCCAGTAGTATACCCAATCAGCCCCAGCATTTT
NA,TRBJ2-3,TRBV9,NA,CASSVEWGADTQYF,TGTGCCAGCAGCGTAGAGTGGGGAGCAGATACGCAGTATTTT
NA,TRBJ2-7,TRBV7-2,NA,CASTSNGRRLDEQYF,TGTGCCAGCACCTCCAATGGGCGGAGACTGGACGAGCAGTACTTC
NA,TRBJ1-2,TRBV18,NA,CASSPGPGQTYGYTF,TGTGCCAGCTCACCGGGGCCTGGACAGACCTATGGCTACACCTTC
NA,TRBJ2-3,TRBV6-6,NA,CASSYSKRDTQYF,TGTGCCAGCAGTTACTCGAAGAGAGATACGCAGTATTTT
NA,TRBJ2-7,TRBV7-3,NA,CASSLRGQAGSEQYF,TGTGCCAGCAGCTTAAGGGGGCAAGCCGGGTCCGAGCAGTACTTC
TRBD2,TRBJ2-1,TRBV3-1/TRBV3-2,NA,CASSQEIPLAGGNNEQFF,TGTGCCAGCAGCCAAGAAATCCCCCTAGCGGGGGGCAACAATGAGCAGTTCTTC
NA,TRBJ2-1,TRBV3-1/TRBV3-2,NA,CASSGDWSEYNEQFF,TGTGCCAGCAGCGGTGATTGGTCGGAGTACAATGAGCAGTTCTTC
NA,TRBJ1-3,TRBV14,NA,CASSQSFSGNTIYF,TGTGCCAGCAGCCAATCCTTCTCTGGAAACACCATATATTTT
NA,TRBJ1-6,TRBV30,NA,CAWTHESSYNSPLHF,TGTGCCTGGACACACGAAAGCTCCTATAATTCACCCCTCCACTTT